The present entry profiles one TCR beta chain with its context. The germline V and J ends were trimmed by 6 bases and 6 bases, with 15 bases remaining between them. Germline V gene data show CDR1 as SNHLY and CDR2 as FYNNEI. The CDR3 is 13 residues long. TCRdb's table, derived via immunoSEQ multiplex PCR, lists solely in-frame clones and lacks some. Among 60,000 to 80,000 clones listed, approximately 79% were seen once. The data are from a study of early stage breast cancer tumors. Background on the study: Average read coverage per sample was around 10-fold.

The chain uses TRBV2 and TRBJ2-7; TRBD2 might be the D (5 bases). The origin of this receptor is a person in their 60s with breast cancer. Material for sequencing was blood. The CDR3 DNA follows: TGTGCCAGCAGGCTCGGACTGGATCGCGAGCAGTACTTC. This gives the protein CASRLGLDREQYF.